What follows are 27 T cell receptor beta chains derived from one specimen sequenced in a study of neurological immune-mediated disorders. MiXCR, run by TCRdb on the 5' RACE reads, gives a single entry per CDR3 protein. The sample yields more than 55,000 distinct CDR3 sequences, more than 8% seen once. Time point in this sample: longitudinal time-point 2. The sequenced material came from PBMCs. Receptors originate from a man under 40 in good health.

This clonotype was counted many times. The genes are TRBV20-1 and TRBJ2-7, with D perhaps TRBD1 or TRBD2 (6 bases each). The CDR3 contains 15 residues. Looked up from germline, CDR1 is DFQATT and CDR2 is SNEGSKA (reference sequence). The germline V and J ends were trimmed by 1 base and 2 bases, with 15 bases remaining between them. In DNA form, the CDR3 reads TGCAGTGCTAGAGCCAATAGAGGGGGGACCTACGAGCAGTACTTC. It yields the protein CSARANRGGTYEQYF.

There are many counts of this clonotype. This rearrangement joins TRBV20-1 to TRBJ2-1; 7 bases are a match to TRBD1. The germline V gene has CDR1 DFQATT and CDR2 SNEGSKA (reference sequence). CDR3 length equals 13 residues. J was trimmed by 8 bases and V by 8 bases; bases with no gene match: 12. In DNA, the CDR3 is TGCAGTACACCCAGGCAGGGGGTCGATGAGCAGTTCTTC. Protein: CSTPRQGVDEQFF.

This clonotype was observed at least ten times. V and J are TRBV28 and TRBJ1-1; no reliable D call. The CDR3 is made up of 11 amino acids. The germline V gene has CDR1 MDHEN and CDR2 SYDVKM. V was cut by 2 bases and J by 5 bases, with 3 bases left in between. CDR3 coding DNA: TGTGCCAGCAGTTTACGTACTGAAGCTTTCTTT. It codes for CASSLRTEAFF.

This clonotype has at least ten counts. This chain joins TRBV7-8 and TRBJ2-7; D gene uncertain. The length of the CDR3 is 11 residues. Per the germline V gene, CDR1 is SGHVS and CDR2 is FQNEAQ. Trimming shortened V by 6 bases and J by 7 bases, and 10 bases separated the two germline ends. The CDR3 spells CASSRSGEQYF. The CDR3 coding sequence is TGTGCCAGCAGTCGCTCCGGGGAGCAGTACTTC.

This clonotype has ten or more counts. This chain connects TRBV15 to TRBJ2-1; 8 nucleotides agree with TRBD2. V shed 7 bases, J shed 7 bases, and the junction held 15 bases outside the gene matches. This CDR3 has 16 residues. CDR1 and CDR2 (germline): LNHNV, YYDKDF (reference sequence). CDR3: CATTLPQSAGVNEQFF. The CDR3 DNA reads TGTGCCACCACCCTCCCACAATCAGCGGGAGTGAATGAGCAGTTCTTC.

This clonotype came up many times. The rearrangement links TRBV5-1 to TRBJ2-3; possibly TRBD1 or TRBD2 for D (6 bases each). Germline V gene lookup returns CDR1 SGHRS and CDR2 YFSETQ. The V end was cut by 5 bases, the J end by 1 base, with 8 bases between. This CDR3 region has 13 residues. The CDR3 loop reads CASRRGGTDTQYF. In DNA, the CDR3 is TGCGCCAGCAGAAGGGGGGGCACAGATACGCAGTATTTT.

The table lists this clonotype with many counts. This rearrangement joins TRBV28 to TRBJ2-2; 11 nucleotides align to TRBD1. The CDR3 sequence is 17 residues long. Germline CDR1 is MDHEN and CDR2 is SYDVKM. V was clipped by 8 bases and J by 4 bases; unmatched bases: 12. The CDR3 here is CASLAPVGTGGTGELFF. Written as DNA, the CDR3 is TGTGCCAGCCTAGCCCCCGTCGGGACAGGGGGCACCGGGGAGCTGTTTTTT.

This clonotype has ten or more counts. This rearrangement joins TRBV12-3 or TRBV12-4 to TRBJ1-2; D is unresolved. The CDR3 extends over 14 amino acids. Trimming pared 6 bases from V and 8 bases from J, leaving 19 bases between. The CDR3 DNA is TGTGCCAGCAGCCCAACTGGAGTGGCAGGAGGCTACACCTTC. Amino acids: CASSPTGVAGGYTF.

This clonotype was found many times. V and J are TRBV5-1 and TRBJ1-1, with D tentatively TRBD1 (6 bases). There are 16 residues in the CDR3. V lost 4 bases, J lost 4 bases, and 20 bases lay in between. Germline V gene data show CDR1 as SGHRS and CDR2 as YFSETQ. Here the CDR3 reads CASSLAGGAGLTEAFF. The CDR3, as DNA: TGCGCCAGCAGCCTGGCGGGGGGCGCAGGTCTCACTGAAGCTTTCTTT.

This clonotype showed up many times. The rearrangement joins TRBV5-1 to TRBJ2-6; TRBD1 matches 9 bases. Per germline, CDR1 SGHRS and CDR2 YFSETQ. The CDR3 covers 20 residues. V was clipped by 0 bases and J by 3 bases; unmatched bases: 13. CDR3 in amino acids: CASSLESPGQGLGGANVLTF. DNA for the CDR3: TGCGCCAGCAGCTTGGAGAGCCCGGGACAGGGATTAGGTGGGGCCAACGTCCTGACTTTC.

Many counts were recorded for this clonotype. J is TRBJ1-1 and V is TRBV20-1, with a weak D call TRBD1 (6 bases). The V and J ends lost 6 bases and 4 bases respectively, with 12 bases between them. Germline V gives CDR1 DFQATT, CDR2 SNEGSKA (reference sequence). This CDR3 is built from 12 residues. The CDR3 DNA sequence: TGCAGTGCCCGCTACAGGGCCACTGAAGCTTTCTTT. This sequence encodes CSARYRATEAFF.

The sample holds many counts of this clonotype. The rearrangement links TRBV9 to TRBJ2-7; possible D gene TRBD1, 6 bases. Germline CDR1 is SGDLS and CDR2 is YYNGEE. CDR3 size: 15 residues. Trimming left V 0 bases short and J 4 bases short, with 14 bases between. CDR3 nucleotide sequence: TGTGCCAGCAGCGTAGAGTGGGACACCCAATACGAGCAGTACTTC. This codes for CASSVEWDTQYEQYF.

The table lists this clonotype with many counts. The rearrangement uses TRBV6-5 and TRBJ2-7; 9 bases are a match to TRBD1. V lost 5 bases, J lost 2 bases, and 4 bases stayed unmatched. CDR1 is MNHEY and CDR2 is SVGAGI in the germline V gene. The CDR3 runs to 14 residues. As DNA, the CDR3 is TGTGCCAGCAGTACCCGGGACAGGGCCTACGAGCAGTACTTC. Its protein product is CASSTRDRAYEQYF.

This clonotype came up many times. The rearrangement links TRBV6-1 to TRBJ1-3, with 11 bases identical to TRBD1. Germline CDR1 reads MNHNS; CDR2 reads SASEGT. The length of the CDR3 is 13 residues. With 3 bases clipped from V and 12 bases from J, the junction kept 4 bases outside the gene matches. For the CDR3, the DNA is TGTGCCAGCAGTGATGGACAGGGGGCTTTCATATATTTT. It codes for CASSDGQGAFIYF.

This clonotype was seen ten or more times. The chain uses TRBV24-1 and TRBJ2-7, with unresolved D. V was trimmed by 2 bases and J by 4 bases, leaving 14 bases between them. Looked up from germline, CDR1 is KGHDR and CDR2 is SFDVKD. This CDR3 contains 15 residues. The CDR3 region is CATSDSTDPTYEQYF. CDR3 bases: TGTGCCACCAGTGATTCGACGGACCCGACTTACGAGCAGTACTTC.

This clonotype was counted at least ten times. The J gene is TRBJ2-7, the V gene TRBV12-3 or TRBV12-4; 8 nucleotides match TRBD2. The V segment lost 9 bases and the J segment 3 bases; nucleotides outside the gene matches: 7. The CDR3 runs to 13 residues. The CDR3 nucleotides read TGTGCCAGTGGGTCTAGCGGGCTCTACGAGCAGTACTTC. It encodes CASGSSGLYEQYF.

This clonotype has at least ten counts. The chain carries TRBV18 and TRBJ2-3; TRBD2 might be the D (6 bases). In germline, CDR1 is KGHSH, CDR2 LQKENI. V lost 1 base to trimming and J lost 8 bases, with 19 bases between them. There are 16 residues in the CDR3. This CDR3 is CASSPRDRGMLATQYF. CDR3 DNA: TGTGCCAGCTCACCACGGGACCGGGGGATGCTAGCTACGCAGTATTTT. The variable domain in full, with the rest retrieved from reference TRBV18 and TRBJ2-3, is NAGVMQNPRHLVRRRGQEARLRCSPMKGHSHVYWYRQLPEEGLKFMVYLQKENIIDESGMPKERFSAEFPKEGPSILRIQQVVRGDSAAYFCASSPRDRGMLATQYFGPGTRLTVL.

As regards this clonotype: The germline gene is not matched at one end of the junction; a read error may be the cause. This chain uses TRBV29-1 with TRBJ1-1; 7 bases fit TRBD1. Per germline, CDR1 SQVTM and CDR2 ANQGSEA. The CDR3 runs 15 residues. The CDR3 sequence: CSVVGGTEPGTEASF. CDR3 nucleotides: TGCAGCGTTGTTGGGGGGACAGAGCCAGGCACTGAAGCTTCATTT.

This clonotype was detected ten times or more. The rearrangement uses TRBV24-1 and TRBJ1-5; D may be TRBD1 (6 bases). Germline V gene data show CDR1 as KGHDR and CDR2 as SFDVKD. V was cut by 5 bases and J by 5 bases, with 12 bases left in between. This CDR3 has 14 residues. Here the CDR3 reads CATSARDTDQPQHF. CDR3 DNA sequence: TGTGCCACCAGTGCGAGGGACACAGATCAGCCCCAGCATTTT.

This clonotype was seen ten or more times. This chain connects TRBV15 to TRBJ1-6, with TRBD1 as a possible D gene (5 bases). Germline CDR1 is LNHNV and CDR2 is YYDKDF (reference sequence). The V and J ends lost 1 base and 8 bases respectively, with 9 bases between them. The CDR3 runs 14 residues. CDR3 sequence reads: CATSRVGTYSPLHF. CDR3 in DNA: TGTGCCACCAGCAGAGTGGGGACTTATTCACCCCTCCACTTT.

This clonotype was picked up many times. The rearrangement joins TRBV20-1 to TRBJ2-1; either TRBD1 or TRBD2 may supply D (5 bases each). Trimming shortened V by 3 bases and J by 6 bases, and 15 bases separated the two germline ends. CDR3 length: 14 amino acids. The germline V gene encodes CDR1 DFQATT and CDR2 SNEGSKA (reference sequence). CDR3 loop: CSARGETLTNEQFF. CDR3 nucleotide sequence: TGCAGTGCTAGGGGGGAGACCCTCACCAATGAGCAGTTCTTC.

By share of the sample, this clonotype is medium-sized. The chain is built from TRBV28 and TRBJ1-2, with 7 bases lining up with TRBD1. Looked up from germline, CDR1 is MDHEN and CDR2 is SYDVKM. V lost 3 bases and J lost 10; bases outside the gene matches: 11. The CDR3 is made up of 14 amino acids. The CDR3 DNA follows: TGTGCCAGCAGTTTCTGTTTAGGACAGGCTCTCTACACCTTC. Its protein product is CASSFCLGQALYTF.

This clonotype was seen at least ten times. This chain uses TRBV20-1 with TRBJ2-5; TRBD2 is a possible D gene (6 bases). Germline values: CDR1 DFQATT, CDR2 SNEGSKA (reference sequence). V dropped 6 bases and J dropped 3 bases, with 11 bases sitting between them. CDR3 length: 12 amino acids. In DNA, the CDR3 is TGCAGTGCGGAGGGCCGTAAAGAGACCCAGTACTTC. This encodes CSAEGRKETQYF.

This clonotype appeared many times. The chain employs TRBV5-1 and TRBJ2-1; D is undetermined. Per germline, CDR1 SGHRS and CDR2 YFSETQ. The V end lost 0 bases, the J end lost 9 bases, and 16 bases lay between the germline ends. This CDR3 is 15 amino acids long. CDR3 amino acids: CASSLEDASWSEQFF. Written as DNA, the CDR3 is TGCGCCAGCAGCTTGGAGGACGCCTCGTGGAGTGAGCAGTTCTTC.

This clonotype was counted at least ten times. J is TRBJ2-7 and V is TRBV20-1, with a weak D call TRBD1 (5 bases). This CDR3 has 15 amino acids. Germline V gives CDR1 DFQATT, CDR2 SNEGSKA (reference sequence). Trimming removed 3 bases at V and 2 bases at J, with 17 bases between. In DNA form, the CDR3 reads TGCAGTGCTAGTTATCTTGGGCAGGGTGCCTACGAGCAGTACTTC. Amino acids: CSASYLGQGAYEQYF.

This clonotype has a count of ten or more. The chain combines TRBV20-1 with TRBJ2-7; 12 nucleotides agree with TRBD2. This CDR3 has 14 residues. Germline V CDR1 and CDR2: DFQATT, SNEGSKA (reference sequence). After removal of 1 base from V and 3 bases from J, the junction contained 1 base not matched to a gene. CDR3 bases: TGCAGTGCTAGAGGACTAGCGGGAGACTACGAGCAGTACTTC. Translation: CSARGLAGDYEQYF.

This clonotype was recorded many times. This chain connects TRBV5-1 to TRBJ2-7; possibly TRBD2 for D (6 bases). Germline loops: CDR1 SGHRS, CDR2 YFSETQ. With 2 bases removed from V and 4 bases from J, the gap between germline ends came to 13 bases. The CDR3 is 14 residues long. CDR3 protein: CASSFRGGNYEQYF. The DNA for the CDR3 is TGCGCCAGCAGCTTTCGGGGCGGGAATTACGAGCAGTACTTC. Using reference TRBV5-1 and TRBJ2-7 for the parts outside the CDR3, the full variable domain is KAGVTQTPRYLIKTRGQQVTLSCSPISGHRSVSWYQQTPGQGLQFLFEYFSETQRNKGNFPGRFSGRQFSNSRSEMNVSTLELGDSALYLCASSFRGGNYEQYFGPGTRLTVT.